A selection of T cell receptor beta chains follows, all from one sample in a study of control samples from healthy donors and cancer patients. Here immunoSEQ multiplex PCR was the method, and the copy in TCRdb shows in-frame clones only, minus some. The sample has roughly 32,000 clones; approximately 86% are singletons. The sequenced sample was PBMCs. Receptor source: a woman aged 40 to 50 with lung cancer. Both conserved end residues are part of each CDR3. Fields, in order: CDR3 DNA, CDR3 protein, D gene, V gene, J gene. A D gene is named only where the DNA matches it firmly.

CDR3 DNA: TGTGCCAGCAGTCCGATGCGGGGTGGGGAGCTGTTTTTT; CDR3 protein: CASSPMRGGELFF; D gene: NA; V gene: TRBV12-3/TRBV12-4; J gene: TRBJ2-2
CDR3 DNA: TGCGCCAGCAGTGGACAAAGGAACACTGAAGCTTTCTTT; CDR3 protein: CASSGQRNTEAFF; D gene: NA; V gene: TRBV10-2; J gene: TRBJ1-1
CDR3 DNA: TGTGCCAGCAGTCCCCAGGGACCTCAGCCCCAGCATTTT; CDR3 protein: CASSPQGPQPQHF; D gene: NA; V gene: TRBV27; J gene: TRBJ1-5
CDR3 DNA: TGTGCCTGGAGTCCGATTATCTCTGGAAACACCATATATTTT; CDR3 protein: CAWSPIISGNTIYF; D gene: NA; V gene: TRBV30; J gene: TRBJ1-3
CDR3 DNA: TGTGCCAGCAGCTTAGATGGGAAGGAGACAGATACGCAGTATTTT; CDR3 protein: CASSLDGKETDTQYF; D gene: NA; V gene: TRBV7-2; J gene: TRBJ2-3
CDR3 DNA: TGTGCCAGCAGCGTAGACGAAGGGGGGGCAGGGAATGAGCAGTTCTTC; CDR3 protein: CASSVDEGGAGNEQFF; D gene: NA; V gene: TRBV9; J gene: TRBJ2-1
CDR3 DNA: TGTGCCAGCAGTTTAGCTAGCGGGGGCCGAGAGGGAGAGACCCAGTACTTC; CDR3 protein: CASSLASGGREGETQYF; D gene: TRBD2; V gene: TRBV28; J gene: TRBJ2-5
CDR3 DNA: TGTGCCAGCAGTGAAGCGCTCCCGAACCGTGAAAAACTGTTTTTT; CDR3 protein: CASSEALPNREKLFF; D gene: NA; V gene: TRBV2; J gene: TRBJ1-4
CDR3 DNA: TGTGCCAGCAGCTTGGGCCGGGTTGGGGGTCCTGAAGCTTTCTTT; CDR3 protein: CASSLGRVGGPEAFF; D gene: NA; V gene: TRBV5-8; J gene: TRBJ1-1
CDR3 DNA: TGTGCCAGCAGTGAACTTCGGGGTGCCCAGCCCCAGCATTTT; CDR3 protein: CASSELRGAQPQHF; D gene: NA; V gene: TRBV2; J gene: TRBJ1-5
CDR3 DNA: TGTGCCAGCAGTAAGACAGGGGGCCCCTACGAGCAGTACTTC; CDR3 protein: CASSKTGGPYEQYF; D gene: TRBD1; V gene: TRBV2; J gene: TRBJ2-7
CDR3 DNA: TGTGCCAGCACCACAAGCGTAATCTCCACGGCGAATTCACCCCTCCACTTT; CDR3 protein: CASTTSVISTANSPLHF; D gene: NA; V gene: TRBV4-2; J gene: TRBJ1-6
CDR3 DNA: TGTGCCACCAGCTCCTCGGTGACAGGGCGTGAGCAGTTCTTC; CDR3 protein: CATSSSVTGREQFF; D gene: TRBD1; V gene: TRBV15; J gene: TRBJ2-1
CDR3 DNA: TGCGCCAGCAGCACCGGTCAAGCGGAGACCCAGTACTTC; CDR3 protein: CASSTGQAETQYF; D gene: NA; V gene: TRBV5-1; J gene: TRBJ2-5
CDR3 DNA: TGCGCCAGCAGCTTGGATACAGGGGGTAGGAAGACCCAGTACTTC; CDR3 protein: CASSLDTGGRKTQYF; D gene: TRBD1; V gene: TRBV5-1; J gene: TRBJ2-5
CDR3 DNA: TGTGCCAGCAGCTTAGGGGACAACTATCTTAGCAATCAGCCCCAGCATTTT; CDR3 protein: CASSLGDNYLSNQPQHF; D gene: NA; V gene: TRBV7-9; J gene: TRBJ1-5
CDR3 DNA: TGTGCCAGCAGTGAAGAGGGGCAAACAGGAGTTCAAGAGACCCAGTACTTC; CDR3 protein: CASSEEGQTGVQETQYF; D gene: NA; V gene: TRBV2; J gene: TRBJ2-5
CDR3 DNA: TGTACCAGCAGCCTTATTCGCGGGGAGCTGTTTTTT; CDR3 protein: CTSSLIRGELFF; D gene: NA; V gene: TRBV5-4; J gene: TRBJ2-2